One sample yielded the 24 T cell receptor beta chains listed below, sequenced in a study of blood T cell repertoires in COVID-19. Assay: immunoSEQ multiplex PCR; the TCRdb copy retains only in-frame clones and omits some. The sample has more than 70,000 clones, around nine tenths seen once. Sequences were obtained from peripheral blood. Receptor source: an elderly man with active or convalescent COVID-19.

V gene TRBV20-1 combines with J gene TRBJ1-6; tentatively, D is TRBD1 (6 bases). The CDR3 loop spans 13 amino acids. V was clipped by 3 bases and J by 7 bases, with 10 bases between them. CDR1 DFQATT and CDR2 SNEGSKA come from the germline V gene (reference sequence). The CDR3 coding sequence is TGCAGTGCTAGTCCCCAGGGGAATTCACCCCTCCACTTT. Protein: CSASPQGNSPLHF.

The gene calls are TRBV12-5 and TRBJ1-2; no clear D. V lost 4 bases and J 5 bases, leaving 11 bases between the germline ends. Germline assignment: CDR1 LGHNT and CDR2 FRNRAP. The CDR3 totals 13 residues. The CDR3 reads CASGWAGSYGYTF. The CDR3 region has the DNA TGTGCTAGTGGTTGGGCAGGCTCATATGGCTACACCTTC.

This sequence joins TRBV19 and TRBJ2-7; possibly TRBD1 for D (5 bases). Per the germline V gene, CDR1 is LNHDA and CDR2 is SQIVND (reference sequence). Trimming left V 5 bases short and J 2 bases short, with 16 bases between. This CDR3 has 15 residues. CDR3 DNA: TGTGCCAGTAGTTCCGGACACGGAGTGACCTACGAGCAGTACTTC. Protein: CASSSGHGVTYEQYF.

CDR3 sequence reads: CARSLDRGGNQPQHF. The CDR3 nucleotides read TGTGCCAGAAGCTTAGACAGGGGGGGCAATCAGCCCCAGCATTTT. V and J are TRBV7-5 and TRBJ1-5; TRBD1 was called by the table and not checked on the DNA. TRBV7-5 has pseudogene status. CDR3 length: 15 residues.

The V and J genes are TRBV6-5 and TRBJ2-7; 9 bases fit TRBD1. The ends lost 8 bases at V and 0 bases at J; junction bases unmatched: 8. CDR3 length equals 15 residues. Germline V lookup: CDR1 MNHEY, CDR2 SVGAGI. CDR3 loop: CASADRDRVSYEQYF. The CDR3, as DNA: TGTGCCAGCGCGGACCGGGACAGGGTCTCCTACGAGCAGTACTTC.

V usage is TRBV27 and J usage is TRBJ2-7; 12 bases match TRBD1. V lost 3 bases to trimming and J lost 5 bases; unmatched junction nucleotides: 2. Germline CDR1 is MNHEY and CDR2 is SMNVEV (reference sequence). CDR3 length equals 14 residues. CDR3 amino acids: CASSLGQGANEQYF. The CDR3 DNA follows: TGTGCCAGCAGTTTGGGACAGGGGGCGAACGAGCAGTACTTC.

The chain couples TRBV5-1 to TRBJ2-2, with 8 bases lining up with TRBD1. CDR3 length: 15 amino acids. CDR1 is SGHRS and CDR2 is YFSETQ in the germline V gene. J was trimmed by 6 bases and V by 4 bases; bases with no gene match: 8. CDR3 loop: CASSKRTGLAGELFF. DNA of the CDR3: TGCGCCAGCAGCAAACGGACAGGGTTAGCCGGGGAGCTGTTTTTT.

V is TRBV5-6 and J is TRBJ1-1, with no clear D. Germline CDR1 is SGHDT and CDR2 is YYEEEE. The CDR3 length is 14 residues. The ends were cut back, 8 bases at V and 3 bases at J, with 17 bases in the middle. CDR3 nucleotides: TGTGCCAGTAAAGGCGGCGGAATGGACACTGAAGCTTTCTTT. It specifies CASKGGGMDTEAFF.

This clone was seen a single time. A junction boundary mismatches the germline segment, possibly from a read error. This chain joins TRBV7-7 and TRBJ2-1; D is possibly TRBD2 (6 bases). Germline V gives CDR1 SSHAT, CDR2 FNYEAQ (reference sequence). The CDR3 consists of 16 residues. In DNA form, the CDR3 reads TGTGCTAGCAGCTTAGCGGTTTGGGCTAGCCCTAATGAGCAGTTCTTC. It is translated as CASSLAVWASPNEQFF.

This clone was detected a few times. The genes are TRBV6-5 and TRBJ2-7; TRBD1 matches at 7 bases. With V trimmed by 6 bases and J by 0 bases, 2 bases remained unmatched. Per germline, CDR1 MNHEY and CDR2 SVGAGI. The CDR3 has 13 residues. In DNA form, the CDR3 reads TGTGCCAGCAGCGGGACAGACTCCTACGAGCAGTACTTC. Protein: CASSGTDSYEQYF.

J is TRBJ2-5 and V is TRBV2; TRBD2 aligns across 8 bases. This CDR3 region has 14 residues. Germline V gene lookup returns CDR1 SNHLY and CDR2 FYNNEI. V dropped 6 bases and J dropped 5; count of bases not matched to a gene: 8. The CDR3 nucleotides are TGTGCCAGCAGCCGGTCGGGGGGGGAGGAGACCCAGTACTTC. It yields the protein CASSRSGGEETQYF.

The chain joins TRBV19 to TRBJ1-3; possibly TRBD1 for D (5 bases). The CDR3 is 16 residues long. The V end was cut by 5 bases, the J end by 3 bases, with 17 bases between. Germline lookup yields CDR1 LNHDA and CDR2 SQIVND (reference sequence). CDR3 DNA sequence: TGTGCCAGTAGTCCACAGGCTCGGGGGTTTGGAAACACCATATATTTT. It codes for CASSPQARGFGNTIYF.

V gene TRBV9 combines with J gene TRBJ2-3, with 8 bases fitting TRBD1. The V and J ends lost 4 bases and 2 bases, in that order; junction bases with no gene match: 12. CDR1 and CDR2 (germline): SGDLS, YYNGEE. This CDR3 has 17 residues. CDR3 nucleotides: TGTGCCAGCAGCACGAGCATGGGACAGGCACTCACAGATACGCAGTATTTT. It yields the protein CASSTSMGQALTDTQYF.

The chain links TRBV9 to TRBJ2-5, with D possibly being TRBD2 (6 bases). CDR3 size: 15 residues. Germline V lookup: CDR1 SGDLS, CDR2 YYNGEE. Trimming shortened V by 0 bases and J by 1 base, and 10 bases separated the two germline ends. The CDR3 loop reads CASSVGDLSQETQYF. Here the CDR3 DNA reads TGTGCCAGCAGCGTAGGGGACTTGTCCCAAGAGACCCAGTACTTC.

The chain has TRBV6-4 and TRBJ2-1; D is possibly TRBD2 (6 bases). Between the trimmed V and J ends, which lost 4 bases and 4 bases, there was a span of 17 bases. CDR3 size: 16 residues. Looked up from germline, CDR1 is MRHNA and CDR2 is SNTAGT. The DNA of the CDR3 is TGTGCCAGCAGTGTAGTTGGAATAGCGGAGTACAATGAGCAGTTCTTC. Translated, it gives CASSVVGIAEYNEQFF.

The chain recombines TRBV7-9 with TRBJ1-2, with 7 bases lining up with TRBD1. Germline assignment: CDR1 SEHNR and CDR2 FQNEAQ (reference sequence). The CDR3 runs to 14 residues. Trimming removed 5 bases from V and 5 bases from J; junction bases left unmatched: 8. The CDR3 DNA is TGTGCCAGCAGCGAACACAGGGGAGAGTATGGCTACACCTTC. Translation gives CASSEHRGEYGYTF.

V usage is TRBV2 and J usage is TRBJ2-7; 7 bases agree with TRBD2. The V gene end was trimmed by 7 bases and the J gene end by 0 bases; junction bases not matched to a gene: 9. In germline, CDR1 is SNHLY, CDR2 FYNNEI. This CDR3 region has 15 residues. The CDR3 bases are TGTGCCAGCATGGGGGGGAGCGGAATCTCCTACGAGCAGTACTTC. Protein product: CASMGGSGISYEQYF.

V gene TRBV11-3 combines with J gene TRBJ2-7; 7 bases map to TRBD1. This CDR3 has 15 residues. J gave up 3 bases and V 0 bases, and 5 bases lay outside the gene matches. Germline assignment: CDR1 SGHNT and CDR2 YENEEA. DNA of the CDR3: TGTGCCAGCAGCTTAGAAGGGGGCGGAAGCTACGAGCAGTACTTC. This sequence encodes CASSLEGGGSYEQYF.

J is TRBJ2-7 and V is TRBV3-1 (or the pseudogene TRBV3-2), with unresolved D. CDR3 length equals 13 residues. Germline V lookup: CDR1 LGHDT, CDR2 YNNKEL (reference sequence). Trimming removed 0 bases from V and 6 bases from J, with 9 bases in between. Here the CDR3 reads CASSQDQAGEQYF. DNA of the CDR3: TGTGCCAGCAGCCAAGATCAGGCTGGCGAGCAGTACTTC.

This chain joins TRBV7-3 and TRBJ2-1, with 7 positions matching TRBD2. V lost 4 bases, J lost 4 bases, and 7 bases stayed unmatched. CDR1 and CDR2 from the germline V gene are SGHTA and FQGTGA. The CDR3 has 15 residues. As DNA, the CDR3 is TGTGCCAGCAGCTCCACCGGGACTATTTACAATGAGCAGTTCTTC. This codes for CASSSTGTIYNEQFF.

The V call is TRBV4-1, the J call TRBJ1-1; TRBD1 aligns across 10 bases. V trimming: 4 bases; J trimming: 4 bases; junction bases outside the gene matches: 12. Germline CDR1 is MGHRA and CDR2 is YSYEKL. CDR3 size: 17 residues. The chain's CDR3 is CASSRGRTRDRGTEAFF. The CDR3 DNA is TGCGCCAGCAGCCGAGGCCGAACCCGGGACAGGGGCACTGAAGCTTTCTTT.

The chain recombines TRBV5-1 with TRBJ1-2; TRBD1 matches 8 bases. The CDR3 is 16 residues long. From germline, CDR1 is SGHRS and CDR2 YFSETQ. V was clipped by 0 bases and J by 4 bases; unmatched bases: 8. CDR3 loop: CASSLGYRGTGYGYTF. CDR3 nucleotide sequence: TGCGCCAGCAGCTTGGGGTACAGGGGGACGGGCTATGGCTACACCTTC.

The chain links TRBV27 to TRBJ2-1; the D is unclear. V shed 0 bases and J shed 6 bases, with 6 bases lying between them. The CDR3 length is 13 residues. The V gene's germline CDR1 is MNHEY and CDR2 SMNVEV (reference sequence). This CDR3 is CASSLSGFNEQFF. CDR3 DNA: TGTGCCAGCAGTTTATCCGGGTTCAATGAGCAGTTCTTC.

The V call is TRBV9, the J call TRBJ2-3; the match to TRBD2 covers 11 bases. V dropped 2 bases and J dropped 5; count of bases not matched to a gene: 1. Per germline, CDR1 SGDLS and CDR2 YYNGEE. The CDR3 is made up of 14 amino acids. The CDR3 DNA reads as TGTGCCAGCAGCGTCACTAGCGGGAGAGATACGCAGTATTTT. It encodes CASSVTSGRDTQYF.